Each of the 32 T cell receptor beta chains below was sequenced from the same sample in a study of blood T cell repertoires in COVID-19. TCRdb's copy holds only in-frame clones and misses some; the assay was immunoSEQ multiplex PCR. This table has approximately 250,000 clones, around 78% appearing once. The sequenced sample was peripheral blood. All receptors come from a man aged 60-69 years who had recovered from COVID-19.

This clone was detected only once. The chain carries TRBV14 and TRBJ1-3; tentative D call: TRBD1 (5 bases). Trimming took off 0 bases at V and 2 bases at J, with 8 bases between the two ends. Germline V gene data show CDR1 as SGHDN and CDR2 as FVKESK. The CDR3 length is 15 residues. The CDR3 reads CASSQDPGAGNTIYF. Here the CDR3 DNA reads TGTGCCAGCAGCCAAGATCCGGGGGCTGGAAACACCATATATTTT.

The genes are TRBV28 and TRBJ2-1; 8 bases map to TRBD1. Germline-derived CDR1 and CDR2 are MDHEN and SYDVKM. With 5 bases clipped from V and 6 bases from J, the junction kept 9 bases outside the gene matches. CDR3 length equals 15 residues. This chain's CDR3 is CASSLSGTGFNEQFF. As DNA, the CDR3 is TGTGCCAGCAGTCTCTCCGGGACAGGCTTCAATGAGCAGTTCTTC.

J is TRBJ2-1 and V is TRBV5-5; 8 nucleotides line up with TRBD2. There are 15 residues in the CDR3. Germline V gene sequence: CDR1 SGHKS, CDR2 YYEKEE (reference sequence). V was clipped by 0 bases and J by 2 bases; unmatched bases: 1. As DNA, the CDR3 is TGTGCCAGCAGCTTGGTCGGGGGGGCCTACAATGAGCAGTTCTTC. Its translation is CASSLVGGAYNEQFF.

The J gene is TRBJ2-7, the V gene TRBV30; the D is unclear. The CDR3 is 11 amino acids. The germline V gene encodes CDR1 GTSNPN and CDR2 SVGIG (reference sequence). The V and J ends lost 3 bases and 6 bases respectively, with 9 bases between them. The CDR3 bases are TGTGCCTGGAGATCCCCCCTCGAGCAGTACTTC. Its translation is CAWRSPLEQYF.

The rearrangement joins TRBV11-2 to TRBJ2-7, with D maybe TRBD2 (6 bases). Trimming removed 8 bases from V and 3 bases from J, with 14 bases in between. The CDR3 contains 13 residues. CDR1 and CDR2 from the germline V gene are SGHAT and FQNNGV. For the CDR3, the DNA is TGTGCCAGCGCAGGACTACTGGGCTACGAGCAGTACTTC. Protein: CASAGLLGYEQYF.

The J gene is TRBJ2-1, the V gene TRBV5-4; the match to TRBD2 covers 10 bases. V dropped 4 bases and J dropped 2; count of bases not matched to a gene: 6. Germline CDR1 is SGHNT and CDR2 is YYREEE (reference sequence). The CDR3 spans 16 residues. The CDR3 DNA follows: TGTGCCAGCAGCATAAGCGGGAGGGCCGCCTACAATGAGCAGTTCTTC. This codes for CASSISGRAAYNEQFF. Together with reference TRBV5-4 and TRBJ2-1, the CDR3 gives the full variable domain: ETGVTQSPTHLIKTRGQQVTLRCSSQSGHNTVSWYQQALGQGPQFIFQYYREEENGRGNFPPRFSGLQFPNYSSELNVNALELDDSALYLCASSISGRAAYNEQFFGPGTRLTVL.

This clone occurred a few times. The J gene is TRBJ2-1, the V gene TRBV7-9, with a possible D match to TRBD2 (6 bases). Germline V gene data show CDR1 as SEHNR and CDR2 as FQNEAQ (reference sequence). V was pared by 3 bases and J by 4 bases, with 13 bases between. The CDR3 spans 15 residues. The CDR3 nucleotides read TGTGCCAGCAGCTTGCGGGATAGCGTTTACAATGAGCAGTTCTTC. Translation: CASSLRDSVYNEQFF.

The rearrangement links TRBV21-1 to TRBJ1-5; the table's D call, TRBD1, was not checked against the DNA. TRBV21-1 is an annotated pseudogene. The CDR3 covers 18 residues. The CDR3 DNA reads TGTGCCAGCAGCAAAGCGGCCATTTGGACAGGGAGAGATCAGCCCCAGCATTTT. Translated, it gives CASSKAAIWTGRDQPQHF.

This chain links TRBV7-8 with TRBJ1-5, with 7 nucleotides matching TRBD1. After removal of 6 bases from V and 7 bases from J, the junction contained 6 bases not matched to a gene. Germline CDR1 and CDR2: SGHVS and FQNEAQ. The length of the CDR3 is 13 residues. CDR3 region: CASSPMTGQPQHF. The CDR3 DNA is TGTGCCAGCAGTCCTATGACAGGGCAGCCCCAGCATTTT.

The gene calls are TRBV4-1 and TRBJ1-4, with D possibly TRBD1 on 5 matching bases. V lost 2 bases to trimming and J lost 6 bases, with 16 bases between them. Germline V lookup: CDR1 MGHRA, CDR2 YSYEKL. The CDR3 is 16 residues long. The CDR3 is CASSQSQQGPYEKLFF. In DNA form, the CDR3 reads TGCGCCAGCAGCCAATCCCAGCAGGGCCCGTATGAAAAACTGTTTTTT.

The rearrangement links TRBV5-5 to TRBJ2-1; 15 bases agree with TRBD2. The germline CDR1 and CDR2 sequences are SGHKS and YYEKEE (reference sequence). V shed 4 bases and J 9 bases; nucleotides not matched to a gene: 11. This CDR3 has 17 residues. The CDR3 here is CASSLYGTSGGQGEQFF. The CDR3 DNA reads TGTGCCAGCAGCCTGTACGGGACTAGCGGGGGGCAGGGTGAGCAGTTCTTC.

The chain couples TRBV11-2 to TRBJ2-1; 11 bases map to TRBD2. CDR3 length equals 13 residues. The germline V gene has CDR1 SGHAT and CDR2 FQNNGV. The ends lost 5 bases at V and 15 bases at J; junction bases unmatched: 9. The CDR3 DNA follows: TGTGCCAGCAGCCCGACACTAGCGGGAGTGGCGTTCTTC. This sequence encodes CASSPTLAGVAFF.

J is TRBJ2-7 and V is TRBV2; 7 bases match TRBD1. Germline CDR1 reads SNHLY; CDR2 reads FYNNEI. There are 14 residues in the CDR3. V was pared by 6 bases and J by 5 bases, with 10 bases of the junction left unmatched. The CDR3 loop reads CASRTMTGSNEQYF. Here the CDR3 DNA reads TGTGCCAGCAGGACGATGACAGGGAGTAACGAGCAGTACTTC.

The J gene is TRBJ2-1, the V gene TRBV2; D is unresolved. Germline lookup yields CDR1 SNHLY and CDR2 FYNNEI. V was cut by 2 bases and J by 0 bases, with 8 bases left in between. The CDR3 consists of 15 residues. CDR3 region: CASSEQESSYNEQFF. In nucleotides, the CDR3 is TGTGCCAGCAGTGAACAGGAAAGCTCCTACAATGAGCAGTTCTTC.

In its sample, this clone was seen once. This chain links TRBV7-2 with TRBJ2-1; D uncertain. CDR1 and CDR2 from the germline V gene are SGHTA and FQGNSA. The CDR3 consists of 17 residues. Trimming stripped 5 bases from V and 6 bases from J, with 23 bases between. The DNA of the CDR3 is TGTGCCAGCAGCCGCAAAATTCCGACCTACGGGTCCAATGAGCAGTTCTTC. Its translation is CASSRKIPTYGSNEQFF.

The gene calls are TRBV6-5 and TRBJ1-2, with 9 bases that match TRBD1. With 6 bases clipped from V and 8 bases from J, the junction kept 7 bases outside the gene matches. The CDR3 spans 13 residues. Germline CDR1 reads MNHEY; CDR2 reads SVGAGI. CDR3 coding DNA: TGTGCCAGCAGGGGACAGGGAGAGGGGGGCTACACCTTC. It translates to CASRGQGEGGYTF.

The chain carries TRBV5-1 and TRBJ2-3, with 10 bases identical to TRBD2. The germline CDR1 and CDR2 sequences are SGHRS and YFSETQ. Trimming took 4 bases from V and 2 from J; bases not matched to a gene: 4. The CDR3 is 15 residues long. DNA for the CDR3: TGCGCCAGCAGCCCGGGACTAGCGAACACAGATACGCAGTATTTT. Translating gives CASSPGLANTDTQYF.

The chain combines TRBV19 with TRBJ2-7, with 7 positions matching TRBD2. The V and J ends lost 5 bases and 0 bases, in that order; junction bases with no gene match: 1. Per germline, CDR1 LNHDA and CDR2 SQIVND (reference sequence). The CDR3 has 13 residues. The CDR3 loop is CASSAGASYEQYF. As DNA, the CDR3 is TGTGCCAGTAGTGCGGGAGCCTCCTACGAGCAGTACTTC.

The rearrangement links TRBV7-2 to TRBJ2-5; possibly TRBD2 for D (5 bases). Looked up from germline, CDR1 is SGHTA and CDR2 is FQGNSA. The CDR3 consists of 14 residues. Trimming shortened V by 4 bases and J by 5 bases, and 14 bases separated the two germline ends. CDR3: CASSYLGSGETQYF. The CDR3 DNA is TGTGCCAGCAGCTACCTTGGGAGTGGGGAGACCCAGTACTTC.

The chain recombines TRBV2 with TRBJ1-2, with TRBD1 matching over 8 bases. V gave up 6 bases and J gave up 7 bases; unmatched junction bases: 4. CDR3 length: 12 amino acids. Germline CDR1 and CDR2: SNHLY and FYNNEI. For the CDR3, the DNA is TGTGCCAGCAGAGACAGGGGCGGTGGCTACACCTTC. Its translation: CASRDRGGGYTF.

This chain joins TRBV10-3 and TRBJ2-3; D is unresolved. The germline V gene encodes CDR1 ENHRY and CDR2 SYGVKD. The CDR3 totals 14 residues. V gave up 3 bases and J gave up 6 bases, with 13 bases separating them. CDR3 sequence: CAISDHQSRDTQYF. DNA for the CDR3: TGTGCCATCAGTGACCACCAGTCCCGCGATACGCAGTATTTT.

This clone was observed a few times. V usage is TRBV5-1 and J usage is TRBJ1-1; D remains ambiguous. Trimming removed 3 bases at V and 1 base at J, with 10 bases between. CDR3 length: 14 amino acids. Germline V gene lookup returns CDR1 SGHRS and CDR2 YFSETQ. CDR3 sequence: CASSSKTANTEAFF. CDR3 nucleotides: TGCGCCAGCAGCTCAAAAACAGCGAACACTGAAGCTTTCTTT.

The gene calls are TRBV5-1 and TRBJ1-1; weak D call: TRBD1 (5 bases). The V gene's germline CDR1 is SGHRS and CDR2 YFSETQ. This CDR3 region has 14 residues. V was clipped by 4 bases and J by 5 bases, with 15 bases between them. The CDR3 spells CASSETPRGTEAFF. Here the CDR3 DNA reads TGCGCCAGCAGCGAGACCCCGCGGGGGACTGAAGCTTTCTTT.

The chain employs TRBV5-1 and TRBJ1-2; 8 bases match TRBD1. Germline trimming cut 4 bases from V and 8 bases from J; bases unmatched to any gene: 7. There are 13 residues in the CDR3. The V gene's germline CDR1 is SGHRS and CDR2 YFSETQ. The DNA of the CDR3 is TGCGCCAGCAGCATTAACAGGGGGGACGGCTACACCTTC. Encoded protein: CASSINRGDGYTF.

The chain links TRBV7-2 to TRBJ2-2; 7 bases are shared with TRBD2. The CDR3 covers 16 residues. The germline V gene has CDR1 SGHTA and CDR2 FQGNSA. V trimming: 5 bases; J trimming: 5 bases; junction bases outside the gene matches: 11. In nucleotides, the CDR3 is TGTGCCAGCAGCCCCTCCGCGACTAGCAGGACCGGGGAGCTGTTTTTT. Protein product: CASSPSATSRTGELFF.

The chain joins TRBV5-1 to TRBJ2-2, with TRBD1 matching over 11 bases. V lost 4 bases to trimming and J lost 6 bases; unmatched junction nucleotides: 2. This CDR3 is built from 14 residues. The germline gives CDR1 SGHRS, CDR2 YFSETQ. This CDR3 reads CASSGQGAPGELFF. In nucleotides, the CDR3 is TGCGCCAGCAGCGGACAGGGGGCCCCCGGGGAGCTGTTTTTT.

Notes on this clone: Different DNA sequences within this sample yield the same CDR3. In nucleotides, the CDR3 is TGTGCCAGTACCCCTGACAGGGTGGGTTATGGCTACACCTTC. It specifies CASTPDRVGYGYTF. The V gene is TRBV19, the J gene TRBJ1-2, with TRBD1 identical over 7 bases. Germline lookup yields CDR1 LNHDA and CDR2 SQIVND (reference sequence). The CDR3 loop spans 14 amino acids. Trimming cost V 7 bases and J 5 bases; bases outside gene matches: 10.

This clone has ten or more counts. The chain uses TRBV3-1 (or the pseudogene TRBV3-2) and TRBJ1-2, with 8 positions matching TRBD1. The CDR3 extends over 14 amino acids. The V gene's germline CDR1 is LGHDT and CDR2 YNNKEL (reference sequence). With 2 bases clipped from V and 7 bases from J, the junction kept 6 bases outside the gene matches. CDR3 loop: CASSQRTGRFGYTF. The CDR3 DNA is TGTGCCAGCAGCCAAAGGACAGGGCGTTTTGGCTACACCTTC.

The chain recombines TRBV7-2 with TRBJ2-3, with 10 nucleotides matching TRBD2. The germline V gene encodes CDR1 SGHTA and CDR2 FQGNSA. The ends lost 3 bases at V and 0 bases at J; junction bases unmatched: 9. The CDR3 has 18 residues. The CDR3 bases are TGTGCCAGCAGCTTGGGGGCTAGCGGGGGCCGGAGCACAGATACGCAGTATTTT. As protein: CASSLGASGGRSTDTQYF.

The chain couples TRBV27 to TRBJ1-3; D gene unclear. With 5 bases removed from V and 9 bases from J, the gap between germline ends came to 17 bases. CDR3 length equals 14 residues. Germline V CDR1 and CDR2: MNHEY, SMNVEV (reference sequence). The CDR3, as DNA: TGTGCCAGCAGTGAGAGGATGGGTGGTGCCACCATATATTTT. Translating gives CASSERMGGATIYF.

This clone was detected only a few times. The V call is TRBV11-2, the J call TRBJ2-7; 9 positions agree with TRBD2. Germline V gene sequence: CDR1 SGHAT, CDR2 FQNNGV. J lost 2 bases, V lost 1 base, and 3 bases had no gene match. CDR3 length: 15 amino acids. The CDR3 DNA sequence: TGTGCCAGCAGCTTAGCCCTAGCGGGAACCTACGAGCAGTACTTC. Protein: CASSLALAGTYEQYF.

This CDR3 is CASSQGGQAHGYTF. The CDR3 DNA reads as TGTGCCAGCAGCCAAGGGGGCCAGGCCCATGGCTACACCTTC. V usage is TRBV3-1 (or the pseudogene TRBV3-2) and J usage is TRBJ1-2, with D possibly being TRBD1 (5 bases). With 1 base removed from V and 6 bases from J, the gap between germline ends came to 12 bases. CDR1 LGHDT and CDR2 YNNKEL come from the germline V gene (reference sequence). CDR3 size: 14 residues.